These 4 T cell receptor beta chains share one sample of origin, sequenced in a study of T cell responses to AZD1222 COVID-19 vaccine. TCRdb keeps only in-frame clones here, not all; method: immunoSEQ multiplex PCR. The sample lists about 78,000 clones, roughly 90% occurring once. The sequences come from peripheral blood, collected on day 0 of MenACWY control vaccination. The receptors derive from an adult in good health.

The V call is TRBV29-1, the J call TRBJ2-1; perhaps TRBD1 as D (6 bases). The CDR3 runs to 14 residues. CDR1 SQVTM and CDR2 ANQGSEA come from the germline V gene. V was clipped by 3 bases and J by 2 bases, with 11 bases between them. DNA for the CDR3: TGCAGCGTTGAGAGGGGGAGAGCCTACAATGAGCAGTTCTTC. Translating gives CSVERGRAYNEQFF.

CDR3 residues: CSARADTQYF. Written as DNA, the CDR3 is TGCAGTGCTAGAGCAGATACGCAGTATTTT. This sequence joins TRBV20-1 and TRBJ2-3; D uncertain. Trimming removed 1 base from V and 4 bases from J, with 0 bases in between. The CDR3 loop spans 10 amino acids. The germline gives CDR1 DFQATT, CDR2 SNEGSKA (reference sequence).

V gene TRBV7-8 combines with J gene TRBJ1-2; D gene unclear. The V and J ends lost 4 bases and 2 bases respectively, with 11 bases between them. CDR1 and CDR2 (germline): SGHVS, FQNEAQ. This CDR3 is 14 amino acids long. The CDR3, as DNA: TGTGCCAGCAGCTCCTGGACGGGGAACTATGGCTACACCTTC. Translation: CASSSWTGNYGYTF.

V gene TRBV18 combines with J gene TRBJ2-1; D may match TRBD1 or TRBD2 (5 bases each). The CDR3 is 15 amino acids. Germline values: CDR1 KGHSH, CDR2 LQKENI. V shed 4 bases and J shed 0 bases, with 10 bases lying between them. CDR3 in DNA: TGTGCCAGCTCACGGGACGCAAGCTCCTACAATGAGCAGTTCTTC. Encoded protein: CASSRDASSYNEQFF.